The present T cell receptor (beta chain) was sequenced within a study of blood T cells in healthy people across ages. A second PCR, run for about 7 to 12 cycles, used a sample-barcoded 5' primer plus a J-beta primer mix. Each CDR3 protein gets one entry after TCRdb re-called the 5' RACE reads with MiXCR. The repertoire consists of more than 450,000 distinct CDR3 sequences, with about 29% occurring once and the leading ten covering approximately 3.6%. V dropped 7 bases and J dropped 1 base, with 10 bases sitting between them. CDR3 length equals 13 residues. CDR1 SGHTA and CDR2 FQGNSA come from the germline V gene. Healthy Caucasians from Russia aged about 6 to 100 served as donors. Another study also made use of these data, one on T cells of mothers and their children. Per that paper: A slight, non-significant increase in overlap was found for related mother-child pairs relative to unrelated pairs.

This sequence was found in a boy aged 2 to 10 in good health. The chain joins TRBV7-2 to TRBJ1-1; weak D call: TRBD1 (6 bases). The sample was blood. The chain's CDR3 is CASKQGWNTEAFF. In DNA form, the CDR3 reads TGTGCCAGCAAACAGGGCTGGAACACTGAAGCTTTCTTT.